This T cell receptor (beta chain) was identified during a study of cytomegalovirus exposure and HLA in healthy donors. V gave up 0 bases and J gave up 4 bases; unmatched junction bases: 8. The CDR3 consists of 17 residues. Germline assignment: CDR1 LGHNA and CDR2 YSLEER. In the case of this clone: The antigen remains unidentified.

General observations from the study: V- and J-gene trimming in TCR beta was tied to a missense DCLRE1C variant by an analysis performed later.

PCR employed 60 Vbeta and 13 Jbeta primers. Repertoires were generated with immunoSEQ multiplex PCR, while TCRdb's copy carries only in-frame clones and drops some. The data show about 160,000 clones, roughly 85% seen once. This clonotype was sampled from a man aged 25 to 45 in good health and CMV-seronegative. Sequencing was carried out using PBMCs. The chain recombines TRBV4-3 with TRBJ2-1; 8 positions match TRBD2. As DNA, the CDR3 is TGCGCCAGCAGCCAAGAATCCGGGACTAGAAGTTACAATGAGCAGTTCTTC. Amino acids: CASSQESGTRSYNEQFF.